This is a list of T cell receptor beta chains from one sample in a study of vaccination and CD4 T cells after COVID-19. For these receptors, no antigen is known. TCRdb independently ran MiXCR on the PCR reads; one entry per CDR3 protein. The top ten hold around 3% of the sample, which has 19,000 or so distinct CDR3 sequences, under 60% seen once. The material sequenced was CD4+ T cells from blood, cultured in vitro, taken after SARS-CoV-2 vaccination. The receptors shown here come from a human donor who had recovered from COVID-19. Each CDR3 is given with its conserved first and last residue. A D gene is named only where the DNA matches it firmly. Part of the rows lack a size; the others show once, few, many or a class for expanded clones.

d_gene,v_gene,abundance,j_gene,CDR3nt,CDR3aa
.,TRBV12-3/TRBV12-4,.,TRBJ1-5,TGTGCCAGCCGAAGTACCGGCAATCAGCCCCAGCATTTT,CASRSTGNQPQHF
TRBD2,TRBV7-6,.,TRBJ2-7,TGTGCCAGCAGCTTGGGACTAGGGGAGCAGTACTTC,CASSLGLGEQYF
.,TRBV27,.,TRBJ2-7,TGTGCCAGCAGTTTGGGGACAAGTGGCGACGAGCAGTACTTC,CASSLGTSGDEQYF
TRBD1,TRBV27,.,TRBJ2-5,TGTGCCAGCAGTTCGGGACAGGTCGGAGAGACCCAGTACTTC,CASSSGQVGETQYF
.,TRBV7-6,.,TRBJ1-6,TGTGCCAGCAGCTTATCCGGACGCCTCAATTCACCCCTCCACTTT,CASSLSGRLNSPLHF
.,TRBV20-1,few,TRBJ1-1,TGCAGTGCTAGAGATCCACCTTATGAGGGCACTGAAGCTTTCTTT,CSARDPPYEGTEAFF
.,TRBV7-2,.,TRBJ1-3,TGTGCCAGCAGCCCGCTCGACCGGGGGAGCACCATATATTTT,CASSPLDRGSTIYF
.,TRBV11-2,.,TRBJ2-7,TGTGCCAGCAGCTTAGGAGGCAGCTACGAGCAGTACTTC,CASSLGGSYEQYF
.,TRBV7-6,few,TRBJ1-2,TGTGCCAGCAGCTCCCTAACGGATGGCTACACCTTC,CASSSLTDGYTF
.,TRBV28,few,TRBJ2-6,TGTGCCAGCAGTTTTAGCCGGAGTGGGGCCAACGTCCTGACTTTC,CASSFSRSGANVLTF
.,TRBV30,.,TRBJ1-5,TGTGCCTGGAGTGTACAAGTGACAGGAGGCTTCTACAATCAGCCCCAGCATTTT,CAWSVQVTGGFYNQPQHF
.,TRBV10-3,.,TRBJ1-1,TGTGCCATCAGTAACACGGACGATGGGGGGACTGAAGCTTTCTTT,CAISNTDDGGTEAFF
.,TRBV29-1,.,TRBJ1-1,TGCAGCGTTGATGGCCTGCGGCGCGGCACTGAAGCTTTCTTT,CSVDGLRRGTEAFF
.,TRBV6-1,few,TRBJ2-5,TGTGCCAGCAGGCTCCGAAGGGTAGAGACCCAGTACTTC,CASRLRRVETQYF
TRBD1,TRBV20-1,.,TRBJ2-7,TGCAGTGCCCGAGAGGGACAGGGGGTCCACGAGCAGTACTTC,CSAREGQGVHEQYF
.,TRBV6-2/TRBV6-3,.,TRBJ1-6,TGTGCCAGCAGTTACTCTGGCAGTCCCTCAGCCCCCCTCCACTTT,CASSYSGSPSAPLHF
.,TRBV2,once,TRBJ1-1,TGTGCCAGCACACCCTCGGGGTTCCCTGAAGCTTTCTTT,CASTPSGFPEAFF
.,TRBV28,once,TRBJ1-6,TGTGCCAGCAGTCTCCGAGGGGACACCCTGGGGAATTCACCCCTCCACTTT,CASSLRGDTLGNSPLHF
TRBD2,TRBV7-2,few,TRBJ2-5,TGTGCCAGCAGTCGTAGCGGGCAAGAGACCCAGTACTTC,CASSRSGQETQYF
.,TRBV12-3/TRBV12-4,.,TRBJ1-1,TGTGCCAGCAGTCCTAGAGGTAGTGAGGGGCAAGGCACTGAAGCTTTCTTT,CASSPRGSEGQGTEAFF
.,TRBV19,.,TRBJ1-2,TGTGCCAGTAGTATAGGATGGGGGGCTGGCTACACCTTC,CASSIGWGAGYTF
TRBD1,TRBV19,.,TRBJ1-6,TGTGCCAGTAGCGCCCGCACAGGGGCTTCCTATAATTCACCCCTCCACTTT,CASSARTGASYNSPLHF